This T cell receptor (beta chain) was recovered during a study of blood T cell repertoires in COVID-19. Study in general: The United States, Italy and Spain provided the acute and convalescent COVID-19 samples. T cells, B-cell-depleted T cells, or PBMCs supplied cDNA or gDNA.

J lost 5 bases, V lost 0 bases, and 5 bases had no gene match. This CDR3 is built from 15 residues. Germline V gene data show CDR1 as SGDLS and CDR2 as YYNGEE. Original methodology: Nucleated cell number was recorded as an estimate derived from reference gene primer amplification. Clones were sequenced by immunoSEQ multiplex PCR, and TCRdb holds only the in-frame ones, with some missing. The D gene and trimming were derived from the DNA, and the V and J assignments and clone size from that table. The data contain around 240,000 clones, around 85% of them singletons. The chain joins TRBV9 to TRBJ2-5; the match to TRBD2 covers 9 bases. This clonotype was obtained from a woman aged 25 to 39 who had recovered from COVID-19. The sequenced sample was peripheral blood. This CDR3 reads CASSVAPSGEETQYF. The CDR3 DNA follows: TGTGCCAGCAGCGTAGCGCCTAGCGGGGAGGAGACCCAGTACTTC.